The clone carrying this TCR beta chain turned up a few times. An end of the junction does not agree with germline; a read error may underlie this. The record originates from a study of metastatic and nonmetastatic thyroid tumors. At the level of the study: Malignant thyroid and benign thyroid patients provided blood and tumor or nodule tissue whose repertoires were compared.

Before thyroid surgery, none of the patients had received any treatment. As processed by the authors: Between-group CDR3 differences, defined by clinicopathological status, yielded a distant-metastasis classifier for papillary thyroid cancer. TCRdb reassembled clones from the PCR reads with MiXCR. None of the V and J calls come from the authors' own analysis; TCRdb made them. The table records about 15,000 clones, 20% to 30% of them present only once. The CDR3 totals 17 residues. The sample comprised tumor tissue. The rearrangement uses TRBV12-3 or TRBV12-4 and TRBJ2-1; TRBD2 aligns across 11 bases. This TCR derives from a female donor with papillary thyroid cancer or a benign thyroid nodule (not recorded which). Some clones in this sample may be carry-over from other donors' samples. The CDR3 DNA follows: TGTGCCAGCATTTTAGCGACCACCGGGACTAGCGGCGTTGAGCAGTTCTTC. It yields the protein CASILATTGTSGVEQFF.